These 13 T cell receptor beta chains originate from one sample sequenced in a study of blood T cell repertoires in COVID-19. The table came from immunoSEQ multiplex PCR; TCRdb's copy has only in-frame clones and leaves some out. The table records approximately 180,000 clones, about 88% of them present only once. Sequencing input: PBMCs or T cells enriched from blood (not recorded which). The receptor source for this set is a woman in her 40s with acute COVID-19.

This clone turned up a few times. The chain uses TRBV18 and TRBJ1-4; a weak D match, TRBD1 (5 bases). Germline V lookup: CDR1 KGHSH, CDR2 LQKENI. Trimming took off 0 bases at V and 1 base at J, with 9 bases between the two ends. The CDR3 extends over 16 amino acids. CDR3 DNA: TGTGCCAGCTCACCACCCGGGGGTGAAACTAATGAAAAACTGTTTTTT. Amino acids: CASSPPGGETNEKLFF.

V gene TRBV9 combines with J gene TRBJ2-1, with 10 bases lining up with TRBD2. The CDR3 covers 16 residues. Trimming cost V 3 bases and J 2 bases; bases outside gene matches: 5. Germline CDR1 and CDR2: SGDLS and YYNGEE. The CDR3 reads CASSEGLAGAYNEQFF. The CDR3 DNA reads TGTGCCAGCAGCGAGGGGCTAGCGGGAGCCTACAATGAGCAGTTCTTC.

This clone is a singleton in its sample. The chain carries TRBV5-5 and TRBJ1-1; D uncertain. CDR1 and CDR2 (germline): SGHKS, YYEKEE (reference sequence). V lost 0 bases and J 1 base, leaving 4 bases between the germline ends. The CDR3 is 13 residues long. The CDR3 bases are TGTGCCAGCAGCTTGGAGAGGAACACTGAAGCTTTCTTT. It is translated as CASSLERNTEAFF.

This clone was seen a handful of times. This chain connects TRBV3-1 (or the pseudogene TRBV3-2) to TRBJ2-7, with TRBD1 identical over 8 bases. The CDR3 length is 15 residues. The germline V gene has CDR1 LGHDT and CDR2 YNNKEL (reference sequence). V was pared by 3 bases and J by 6 bases, with 10 bases of the junction left unmatched. The chain's CDR3 is CASSHFDRGAAEQYF. For the CDR3, the DNA is TGTGCCAGCAGCCACTTTGACAGGGGAGCCGCCGAGCAGTACTTC.

The chain combines TRBV18 with TRBJ1-5; the match to TRBD1 covers 7 bases. There are 17 residues in the CDR3. Germline CDR1 KGHSH, CDR2 LQKENI. Losses at the gene ends were 1 base for V and 6 bases for J; bases not matched to a gene: 12. The CDR3 sequence: CASSPQVRQGLGQPQHF. DNA for the CDR3: TGTGCCAGCTCACCACAAGTGCGACAGGGACTCGGTCAGCCCCAGCATTTT. Based on the CDR3 plus reference TRBV18 and TRBJ1-5, the full variable domain is NAGVMQNPRHLVRRRGQEARLRCSPMKGHSHVYWYRQLPEEGLKFMVYLQKENIIDESGMPKERFSAEFPKEGPSILRIQQVVRGDSAAYFCASSPQVRQGLGQPQHFGDGTRLSIL.

This clone was seen a single time. V gene TRBV6-2 or TRBV6-3 combines with J gene TRBJ1-2, with D hard to call. CDR1 and CDR2 from the germline V gene are MNHEY and SVGEGT. The CDR3 runs 15 residues. The germline V and J ends were trimmed by 5 bases and 4 bases, with 17 bases remaining between them. In DNA form, the CDR3 reads TGTGCCAGCAGTAGGATCACGGGTTCGACCTATGGCTACACCTTC. Translated, it gives CASSRITGSTYGYTF.

This chain joins TRBV5-4 and TRBJ2-3; no reliable D call. With 0 bases removed from V and 4 bases from J, the gap between germline ends came to 15 bases. This CDR3 spans 16 amino acids. Germline CDR1 SGHNT, CDR2 YYREEE (reference sequence). The chain's CDR3 is CASSLGTGESSDTQYF. In nucleotides, the CDR3 is TGTGCCAGCAGCTTGGGCACGGGTGAAAGTTCAGATACGCAGTATTTT.

CDR3 region: CASSLAPTHNSDTQYF. In DNA form, the CDR3 reads TGTGCCAGCAGCTTAGCCCCCACTCATAATTCAGATACGCAGTATTTT. The chain uses TRBV11-2 and TRBJ2-3, with D unresolved. The CDR3 consists of 16 residues. The germline V and J ends were trimmed by 1 base and 4 bases, with 15 bases remaining between them. Germline CDR1 and CDR2: SGHAT and FQNNGV.

The V call is TRBV3-1 (or the pseudogene TRBV3-2), the J call TRBJ2-3; TRBD2 matches at 13 bases. V was pared by 4 bases and J by 6 bases, with 7 bases of the junction left unmatched. CDR3 length equals 16 residues. The V gene's germline CDR1 is LGHDT and CDR2 YNNKEL (reference sequence). The CDR3 loop is CASSLRTSGGADTQYF. Written as DNA, the CDR3 is TGTGCCAGCAGCCTCCGCACTAGCGGGGGGGCGGATACGCAGTATTTT.

The chain has TRBV7-2 and TRBJ2-1, with TRBD2 identical over 8 bases. Germline-derived CDR1 and CDR2 are SGHTA and FQGNSA. CDR3 length: 13 amino acids. Here the CDR3 DNA reads TGTGCACGAGGGCTAGCGGGCTACAATGAGCAGTTCTTC. This codes for CARGLAGYNEQFF.

This clone appeared once. The V call is TRBV7-3, the J call TRBJ2-3; 9 bases are shared with TRBD2. The J segment lost 4 bases and the V segment lost 2 bases, leaving 4 bases of the junction unmatched. This CDR3 has 15 amino acids. The germline V gene encodes CDR1 SGHTA and CDR2 FQGTGA. The CDR3 spells CASSLSAGGPDTQYF. The CDR3 DNA reads TGTGCCAGCAGCTTATCAGCGGGGGGCCCAGATACGCAGTATTTT.

The chain couples TRBV27 to TRBJ1-2; TRBD1 aligns across 7 bases. V was clipped by 3 bases and J by 4 bases; unmatched bases: 5. CDR3 length equals 14 residues. Germline lookup yields CDR1 MNHEY and CDR2 SMNVEV (reference sequence). The CDR3 nucleotides read TGTGCCAGCAGTTTGAGGACAGGCCCCTATGGCTACACCTTC. As protein: CASSLRTGPYGYTF.

This clone was picked up a small number of times. The rearrangement links TRBV9 to TRBJ1-2; perhaps TRBD1 as D (6 bases). From germline, CDR1 is SGDLS and CDR2 YYNGEE. This CDR3 has 14 residues. Trimming pared 5 bases from V and 8 bases from J, leaving 19 bases between. This CDR3 reads CASSTHTGLEGYTF. The CDR3 DNA reads TGTGCCAGCAGTACCCATACAGGGCTGGAGGGCTACACCTTC.